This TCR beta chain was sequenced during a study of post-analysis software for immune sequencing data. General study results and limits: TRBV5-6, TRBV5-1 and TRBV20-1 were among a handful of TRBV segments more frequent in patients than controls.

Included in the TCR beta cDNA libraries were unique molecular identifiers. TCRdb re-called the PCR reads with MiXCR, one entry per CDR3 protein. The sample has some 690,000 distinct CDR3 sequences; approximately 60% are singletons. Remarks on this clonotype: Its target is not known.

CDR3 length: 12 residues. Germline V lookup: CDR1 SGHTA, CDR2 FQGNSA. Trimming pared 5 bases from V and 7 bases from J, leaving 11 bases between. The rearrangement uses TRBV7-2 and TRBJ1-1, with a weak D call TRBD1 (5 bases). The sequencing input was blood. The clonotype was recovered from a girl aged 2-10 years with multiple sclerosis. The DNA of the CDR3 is TGTGCCAGCAGCCGGGAGGGGTTTGAAGCTTTCTTT. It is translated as CASSREGFEAFF.